The sequence of this T cell receptor beta chain was determined in a study of blood T cell repertoires in COVID-19. Study details: Italy, Spain and the United States were the sources of the convalescent and acute COVID-19 samples. Sources were T cells, B-cell-depleted T cells, or PBMCs; the material itself was cDNA or gDNA.

Trimming took 7 bases from V and 0 from J; bases not matched to a gene: 6. This CDR3 region has 14 residues. Per the germline V gene, CDR1 is MNHEY and CDR2 is SVGAGI. Recruited during active infection, patients (from Seattle) were subsequently followed longitudinally. Original methodology: Amplifying reference gene primers gave estimates of nucleated cell counts. Sequencing was performed with immunoSEQ multiplex PCR; in TCRdb, only in-frame clones are kept and a portion is missing. The V and J calls and clone size come from that table; D and trimming were worked out from the DNA. Among fewer than 200,000 clones, approximately 80% were seen once, and the ten largest hold 6.5% to 9%.

Sequencing was done on a sample of peripheral blood. The chain joins TRBV6-5 to TRBJ2-7, with 7 nucleotides matching TRBD1. This clonotype was sampled from a woman of 80 years or more with COVID-19, enrolled during active disease. CDR3 in DNA: TGTGCCAGCACGCCCGGGACAGTCTCCTACGAGCAGTACTTC. Protein sequence: CASTPGTVSYEQYF.